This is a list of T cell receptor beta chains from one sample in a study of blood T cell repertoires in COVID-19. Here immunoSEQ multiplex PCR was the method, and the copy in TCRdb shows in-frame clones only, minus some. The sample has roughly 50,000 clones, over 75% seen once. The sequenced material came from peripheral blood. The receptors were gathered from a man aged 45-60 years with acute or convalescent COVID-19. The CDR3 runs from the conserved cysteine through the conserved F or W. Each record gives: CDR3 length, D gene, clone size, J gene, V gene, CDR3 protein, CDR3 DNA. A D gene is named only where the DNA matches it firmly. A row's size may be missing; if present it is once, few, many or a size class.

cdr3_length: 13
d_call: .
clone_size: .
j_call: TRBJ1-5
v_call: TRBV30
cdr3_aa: CAWSRQVDQPQHF
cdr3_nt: TGTGCCTGGAGTAGACAAGTAGATCAGCCCCAGCATTTT

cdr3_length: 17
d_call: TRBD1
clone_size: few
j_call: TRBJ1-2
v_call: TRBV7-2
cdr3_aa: CASSFKKLWDRAEGYTF
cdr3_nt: TGTGCCAGCAGCTTCAAAAAATTATGGGACAGGGCTGAGGGCTACACCTTC

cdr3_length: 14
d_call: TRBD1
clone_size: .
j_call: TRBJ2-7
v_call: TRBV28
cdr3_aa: CASWDRGKTYEQYF
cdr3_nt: TGTGCCAGCTGGGACAGGGGAAAAACCTACGAGCAGTACTTC

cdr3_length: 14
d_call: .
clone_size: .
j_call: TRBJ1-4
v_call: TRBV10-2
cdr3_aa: CASSGAAANEKLFF
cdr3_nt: TGCGCCAGCAGTGGGGCAGCCGCTAATGAAAAACTGTTTTTT

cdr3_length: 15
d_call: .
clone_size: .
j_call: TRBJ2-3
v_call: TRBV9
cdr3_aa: CASSDTGLGTDTQYF
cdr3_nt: TGTGCCAGCAGCGACACAGGTCTAGGCACAGATACGCAGTATTTT

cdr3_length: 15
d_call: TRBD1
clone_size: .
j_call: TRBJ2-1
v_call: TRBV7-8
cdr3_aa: CASSFLGQGRHEQFF
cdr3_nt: TGTGCCAGCAGCTTTCTGGGACAGGGAAGGCATGAGCAGTTCTTC

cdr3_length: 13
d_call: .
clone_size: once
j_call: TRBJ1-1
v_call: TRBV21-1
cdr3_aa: CALKGRENTEAFF
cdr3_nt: TGTGCCCTAAAGGGCAGGGAGAACACTGAAGCTTTCTTT

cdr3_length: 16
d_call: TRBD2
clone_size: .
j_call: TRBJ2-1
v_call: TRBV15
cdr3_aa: CATSRVPSGRVPEQFF
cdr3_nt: TGTGCCACCAGCAGAGTACCGAGCGGGAGGGTACCTGAGCAGTTCTTC

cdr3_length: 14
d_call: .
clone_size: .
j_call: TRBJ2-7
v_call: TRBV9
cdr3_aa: CASSVAEHSYEQYF
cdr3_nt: TGTGCCAGCAGCGTAGCTGAGCACTCCTACGAGCAGTACTTC

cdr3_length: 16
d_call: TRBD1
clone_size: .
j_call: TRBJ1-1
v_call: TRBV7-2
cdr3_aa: CASSWGQGPVNTEAFF
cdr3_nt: TGTGCCAGCAGCTGGGGACAGGGACCGGTAAACACTGAAGCTTTCTTT

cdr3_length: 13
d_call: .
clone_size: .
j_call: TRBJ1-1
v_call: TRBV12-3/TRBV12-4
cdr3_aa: CASSFTAYTEAFF
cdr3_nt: TGTGCCAGCAGTTTTACTGCGTACACTGAAGCTTTCTTT

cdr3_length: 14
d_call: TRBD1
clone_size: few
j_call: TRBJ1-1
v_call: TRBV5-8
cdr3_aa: CASSADRVYTEAFF
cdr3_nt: TGTGCCAGCAGCGCTGACAGGGTGTACACTGAAGCTTTCTTT

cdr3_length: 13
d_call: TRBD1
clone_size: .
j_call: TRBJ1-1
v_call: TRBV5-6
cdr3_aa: CASSLNRGREAFF
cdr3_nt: TGTGCCAGCAGCTTGAACAGGGGGCGAGAAGCTTTCTTT

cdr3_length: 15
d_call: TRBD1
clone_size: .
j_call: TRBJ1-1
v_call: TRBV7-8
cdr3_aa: CASSSPGQGLLGAFF
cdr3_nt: TGTGCCAGCAGCTCTCCGGGACAGGGCTTACTAGGAGCTTTCTTT

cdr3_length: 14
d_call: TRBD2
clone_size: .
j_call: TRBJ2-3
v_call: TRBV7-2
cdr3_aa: CASGLAGGPDTQYF
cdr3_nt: TGTGCCAGCGGTCTAGCGGGGGGCCCAGATACGCAGTATTTT

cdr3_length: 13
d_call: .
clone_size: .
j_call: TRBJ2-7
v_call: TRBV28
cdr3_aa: CASSRGQPYEQYF
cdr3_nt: TGTGCCAGCAGCCGTGGACAGCCTTACGAGCAGTACTTC

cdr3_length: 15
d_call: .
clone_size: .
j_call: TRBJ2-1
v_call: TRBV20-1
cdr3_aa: CSASDGEVSYNEQFF
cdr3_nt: TGCAGTGCTAGTGATGGTGAGGTCTCCTACAATGAGCAGTTCTTC

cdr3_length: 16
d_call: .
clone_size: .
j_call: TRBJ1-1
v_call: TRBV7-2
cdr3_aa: CASSLLGGGKNTEAFF
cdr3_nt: TGTGCCAGCAGCTTACTTGGGGGGGGAAAGAACACTGAAGCTTTCTTT

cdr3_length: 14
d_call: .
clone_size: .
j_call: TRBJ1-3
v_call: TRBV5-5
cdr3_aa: CASSQIRTGNTIYF
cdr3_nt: TGTGCCAGCAGCCAGATTAGGACAGGAAACACCATATATTTT

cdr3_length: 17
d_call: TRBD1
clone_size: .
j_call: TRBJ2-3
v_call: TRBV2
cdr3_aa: CASSRVGKGAGTDTQYF
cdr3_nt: TGTGCCAGCAGTCGGGTAGGGAAGGGGGCTGGCACAGATACGCAGTATTTT

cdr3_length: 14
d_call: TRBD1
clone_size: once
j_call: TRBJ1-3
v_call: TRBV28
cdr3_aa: CASSLGGQQNTIYF
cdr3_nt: TGTGCCAGCAGTTTAGGGGGACAGCAAAACACCATATATTTT

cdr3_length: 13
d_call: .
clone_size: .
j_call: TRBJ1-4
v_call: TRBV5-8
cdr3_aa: CASRRAVNEKLFF
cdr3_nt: TGTGCCAGCCGGCGGGCAGTTAATGAAAAACTGTTTTTT

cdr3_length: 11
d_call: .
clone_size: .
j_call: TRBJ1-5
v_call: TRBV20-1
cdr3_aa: CSAADRSTQHF
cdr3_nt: TGCAGTGCCGCCGACAGGTCCACCCAGCATTTT

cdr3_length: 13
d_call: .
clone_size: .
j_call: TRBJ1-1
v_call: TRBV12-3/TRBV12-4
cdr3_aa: CASSLRGKAEAFF
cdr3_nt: TGTGCCAGCAGTTTACGGGGAAAAGCTGAAGCTTTCTTT

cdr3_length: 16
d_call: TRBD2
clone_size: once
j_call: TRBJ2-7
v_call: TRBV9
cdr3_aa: CASSPRLGGGFNEQYF
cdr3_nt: TGTGCCAGCAGCCCCCGACTGGGCGGGGGGTTCAACGAGCAGTACTTC

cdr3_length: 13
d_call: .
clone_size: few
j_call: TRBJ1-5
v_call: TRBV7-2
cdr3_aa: CASSIDSIQPQHF
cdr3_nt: TGTGCCAGCAGCATCGACAGCATCCAGCCCCAGCATTTT

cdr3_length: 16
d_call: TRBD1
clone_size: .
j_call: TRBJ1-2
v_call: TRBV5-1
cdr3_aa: CASSSATQTGISGYTF
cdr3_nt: TGCGCCAGCAGCTCCGCCACTCAGACAGGGATTAGTGGCTACACCTTC

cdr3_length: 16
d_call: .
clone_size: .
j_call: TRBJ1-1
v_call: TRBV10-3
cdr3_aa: CAISESKGRGNTEAFF
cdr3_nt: TGTGCCATCAGTGAGTCGAAGGGCAGGGGGAACACTGAAGCTTTCTTT

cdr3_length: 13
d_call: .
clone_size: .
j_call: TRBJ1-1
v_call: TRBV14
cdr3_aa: CASSPSTYTEAFF
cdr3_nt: TGTGCCAGCAGCCCCTCGACTTACACTGAAGCTTTCTTT

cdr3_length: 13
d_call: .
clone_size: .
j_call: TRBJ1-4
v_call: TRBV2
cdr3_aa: CASSDRGYEKLFF
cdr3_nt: TGTGCCAGCAGTGATAGGGGATATGAAAAACTGTTTTTT

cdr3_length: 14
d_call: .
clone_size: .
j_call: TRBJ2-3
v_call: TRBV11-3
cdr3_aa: CASSLDGGTDTQYF
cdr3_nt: TGTGCCAGCAGCTTAGACGGTGGCACAGATACGCAGTATTTT

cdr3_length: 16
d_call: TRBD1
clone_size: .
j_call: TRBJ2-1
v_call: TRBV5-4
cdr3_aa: CASSLDGATGANEQFF
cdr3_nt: TGTGCCAGCAGCTTGGACGGGGCTACAGGGGCCAATGAGCAGTTCTTC

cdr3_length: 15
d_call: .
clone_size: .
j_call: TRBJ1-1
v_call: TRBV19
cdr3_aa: CASRSWGTTNTEAFF
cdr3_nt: TGTGCCAGCAGGAGTTGGGGGACAACTAACACTGAAGCTTTCTTT

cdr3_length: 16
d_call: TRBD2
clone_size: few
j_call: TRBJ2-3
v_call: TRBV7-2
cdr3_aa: CASSPRLAGGTDTQYF
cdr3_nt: TGTGCCAGCAGCCCCCGACTAGCGGGGGGCACAGATACGCAGTATTTT

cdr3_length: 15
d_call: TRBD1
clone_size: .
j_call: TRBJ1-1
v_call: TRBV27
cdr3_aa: CASSDPGQGEKRAFF
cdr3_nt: TGTGCCAGCAGTGACCCCGGACAGGGGGAAAAGAGAGCTTTCTTT

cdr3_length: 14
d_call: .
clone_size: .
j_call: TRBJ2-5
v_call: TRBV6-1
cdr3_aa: CASSEGTGRETQYF
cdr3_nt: TGTGCCAGCAGTGAAGGAACGGGTCGAGAGACCCAGTACTTC

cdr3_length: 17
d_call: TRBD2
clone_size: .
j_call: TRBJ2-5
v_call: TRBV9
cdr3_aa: CASSRRELATAGETQYF
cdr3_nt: TGTGCCAGCAGCCGTAGGGAACTAGCGACAGCGGGGGAGACCCAGTACTTC

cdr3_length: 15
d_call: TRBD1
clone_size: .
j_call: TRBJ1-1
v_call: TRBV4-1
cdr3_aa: CASSQDMQGGTEAFF
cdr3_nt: TGCGCCAGCAGCCAAGATATGCAGGGGGGCACTGAAGCTTTCTTT

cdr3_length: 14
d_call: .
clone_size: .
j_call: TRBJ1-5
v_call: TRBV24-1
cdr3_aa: CATREIYSNQPQHF
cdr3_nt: TGTGCCACCAGAGAAATCTATAGCAATCAGCCCCAGCATTTT

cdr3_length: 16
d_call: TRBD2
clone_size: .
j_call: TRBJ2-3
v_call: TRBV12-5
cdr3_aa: CASGSGTSGWADTQYF
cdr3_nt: TGTGCTAGTGGTTCCGGCACTAGCGGGTGGGCAGATACGCAGTATTTT

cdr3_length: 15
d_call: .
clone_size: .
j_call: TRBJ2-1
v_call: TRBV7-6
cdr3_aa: CASSLAPSPENEQFF
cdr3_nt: TGTGCCAGCAGCCTAGCCCCATCCCCGGAGAATGAGCAGTTCTTC

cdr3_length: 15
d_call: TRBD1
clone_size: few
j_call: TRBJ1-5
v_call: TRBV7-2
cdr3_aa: CASSLGGTDNQPQHF
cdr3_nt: TGTGCCAGCAGCTTAGGGGGGACAGATAATCAGCCCCAGCATTTT

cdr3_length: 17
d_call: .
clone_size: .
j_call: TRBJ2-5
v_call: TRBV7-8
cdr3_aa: CASSLYGSGVPGETQYF
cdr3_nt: TGTGCCAGCAGCTTATACGGCTCGGGGGTTCCAGGGGAGACCCAGTACTTC

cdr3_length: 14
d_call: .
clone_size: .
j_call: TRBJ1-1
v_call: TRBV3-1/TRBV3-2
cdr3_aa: CASDRGGIGAEAFF
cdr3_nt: TGTGCCAGCGACCGGGGAGGGATAGGCGCTGAAGCTTTCTTT

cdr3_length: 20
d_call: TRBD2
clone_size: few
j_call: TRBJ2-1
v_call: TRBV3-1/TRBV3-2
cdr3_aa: CASSRPPTSGSPHSYNEQFF
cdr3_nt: TGTGCCAGCAGCCGACCCCCGACTAGCGGGAGCCCACACTCCTACAATGAGCAGTTCTTC

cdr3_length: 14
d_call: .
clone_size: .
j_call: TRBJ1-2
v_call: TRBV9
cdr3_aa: CASSVATTGGGYTF
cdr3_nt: TGTGCCAGCAGCGTAGCTACGACAGGCGGTGGCTACACCTTC

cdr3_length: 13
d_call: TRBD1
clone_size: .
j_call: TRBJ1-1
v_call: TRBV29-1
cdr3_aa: CSVGDRESTEAFF
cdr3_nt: TGCAGCGTTGGTGACAGGGAGAGCACTGAAGCTTTCTTT

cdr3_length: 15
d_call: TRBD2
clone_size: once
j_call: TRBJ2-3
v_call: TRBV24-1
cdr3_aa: CATSDRSGGADTQYF
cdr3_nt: TGTGCCACCAGTGATCGAAGCGGGGGGGCAGATACGCAGTATTTT

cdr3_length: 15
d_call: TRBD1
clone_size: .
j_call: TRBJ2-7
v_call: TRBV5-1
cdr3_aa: CASSNGQGVTYEQYF
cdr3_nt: TGCGCCAGCAGCAACGGACAGGGAGTAACCTACGAGCAGTACTTC

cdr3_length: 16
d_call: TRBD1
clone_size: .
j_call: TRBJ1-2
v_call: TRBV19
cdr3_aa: CASSISGTGPAADYTF
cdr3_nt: TGTGCCAGTAGTATCTCGGGGACAGGGCCGGCAGCGGACTACACCTTC

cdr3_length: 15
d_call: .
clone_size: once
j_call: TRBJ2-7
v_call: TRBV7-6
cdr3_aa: CASSLQEGGGYEQYF
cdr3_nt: TGTGCCAGCAGCCTCCAGGAAGGGGGGGGCTACGAGCAGTACTTC

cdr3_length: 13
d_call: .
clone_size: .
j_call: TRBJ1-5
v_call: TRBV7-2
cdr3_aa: CASSSRTQQPQHF
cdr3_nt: TGTGCCAGCAGCTCTCGCACGCAGCAGCCCCAGCATTTT